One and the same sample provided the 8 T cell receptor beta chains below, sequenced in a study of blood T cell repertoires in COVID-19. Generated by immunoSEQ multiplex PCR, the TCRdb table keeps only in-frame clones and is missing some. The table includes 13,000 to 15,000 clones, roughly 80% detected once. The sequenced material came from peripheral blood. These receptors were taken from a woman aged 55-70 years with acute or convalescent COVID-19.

In DNA form, the CDR3 reads TGCGCCAGCAGCCGCCTCGGGACTCCGGCGGGAGAGCAGTACTTC. Its protein is CASSRLGTPAGEQYF. V gene TRBV4-1 combines with J gene TRBJ2-7; tentatively, D is TRBD2 (6 bases). In germline, CDR1 is MGHRA, CDR2 YSYEKL. With 4 bases removed from V and 7 bases from J, the gap between germline ends came to 20 bases. The length of the CDR3 is 15 residues.

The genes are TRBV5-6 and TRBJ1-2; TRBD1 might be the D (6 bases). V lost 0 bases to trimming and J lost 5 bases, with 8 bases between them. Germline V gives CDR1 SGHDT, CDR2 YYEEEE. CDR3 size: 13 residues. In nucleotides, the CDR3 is TGTGCCAGCAGCTTGGTCACAGGGTATGGCTACACCTTC. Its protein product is CASSLVTGYGYTF.

CDR3 in DNA: TGTGCCACCAGTGCCCCTGGGGGGGCTTCCTACAATGAGCAGTTCTTC. It codes for CATSAPGGASYNEQFF. The chain couples TRBV24-1 to TRBJ2-1; D perhaps matches TRBD2 (7 bases). Trimming took off 5 bases at V and 1 base at J, with 14 bases between the two ends. Per the germline V gene, CDR1 is KGHDR and CDR2 is SFDVKD. The CDR3 has 16 amino acids.

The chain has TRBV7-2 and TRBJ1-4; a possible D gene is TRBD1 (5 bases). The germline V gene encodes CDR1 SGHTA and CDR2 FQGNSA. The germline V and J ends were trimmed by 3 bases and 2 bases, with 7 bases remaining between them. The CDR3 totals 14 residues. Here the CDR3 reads CASSLTVTNEKLFF. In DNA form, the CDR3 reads TGTGCCAGCAGCTTGACAGTTACTAATGAAAAACTGTTTTTT.

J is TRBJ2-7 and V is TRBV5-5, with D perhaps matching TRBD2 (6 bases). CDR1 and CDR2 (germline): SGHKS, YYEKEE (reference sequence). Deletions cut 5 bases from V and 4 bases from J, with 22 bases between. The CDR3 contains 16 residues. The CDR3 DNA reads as TGTGCCAGCAGGTTGAGGACGGGAGCAGAACTATACGAGCAGTACTTC. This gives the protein CASRLRTGAELYEQYF.

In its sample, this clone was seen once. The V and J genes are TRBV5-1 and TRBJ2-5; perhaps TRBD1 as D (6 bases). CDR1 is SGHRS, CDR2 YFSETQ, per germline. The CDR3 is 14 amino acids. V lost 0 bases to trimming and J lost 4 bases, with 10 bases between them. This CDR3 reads CASSLGQQGETQYF. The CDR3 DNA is TGCGCCAGCAGCTTGGGACAACAGGGAGAGACCCAGTACTTC. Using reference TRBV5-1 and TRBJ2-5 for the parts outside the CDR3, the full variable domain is KAGVTQTPRYLIKTRGQQVTLSCSPISGHRSVSWYQQTPGQGLQFLFEYFSETQRNKGNFPGRFSGRQFSNSRSEMNVSTLELGDSALYLCASSLGQQGETQYFGPGTRLLVL.

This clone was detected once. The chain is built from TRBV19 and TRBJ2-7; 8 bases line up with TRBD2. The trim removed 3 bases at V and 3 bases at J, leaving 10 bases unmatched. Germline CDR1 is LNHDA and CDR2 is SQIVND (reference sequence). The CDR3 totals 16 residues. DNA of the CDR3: TGTGCCAGTAGTATTCGGACGGGGGGGGGACTCTACGAGCAGTACTTC. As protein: CASSIRTGGGLYEQYF.

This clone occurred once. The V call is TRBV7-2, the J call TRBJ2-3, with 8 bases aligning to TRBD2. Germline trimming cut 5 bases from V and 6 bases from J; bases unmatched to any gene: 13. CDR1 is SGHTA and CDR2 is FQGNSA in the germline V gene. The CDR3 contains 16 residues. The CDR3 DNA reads TGTGCCAGCAGCCCAGCACCACTAGCGGTGATGGATACGCAGTATTTT. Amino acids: CASSPAPLAVMDTQYF.